The entry that follows covers one TCR beta chain sequence. Libraries were prepared by immunoSEQ multiplex PCR; TCRdb keeps only in-frame clonotypes and omits some of them. The top ten hold less than 3.5% of the sample, which has 20,000 to 25,000 clones, more than 75% seen once. V shed 4 bases and J 2 bases; nucleotides not matched to a gene: 3. CDR3 length: 15 amino acids. Germline V gene sequence: CDR1 SGHTS, CDR2 YDEGEE. The data stem from a study of tumor-infiltrating lymphocytes in localized non-small cell lung cancer. Study background: Tumor tissue and non-adjacent uninvolved lung came from each patient.

The chain combines TRBV5-8 with TRBJ2-3, with TRBD1 identical over 11 bases. Sequencing was done on a sample of lung tumor tissue. This TCR was recovered from a human donor with non-small cell lung cancer. This CDR3 reads CASSLGQGVTDTQYF. DNA of the CDR3: TGTGCCAGCAGCCTGGGACAGGGGGTCACAGATACGCAGTATTTT. Full variable domain (missing parts from reference TRBV5-8 and TRBJ2-3): EAGVTQSPTHLIKTRGQQATLRCSPISGHTSVYWYQQALGLGLQFLLWYDEGEERNRGNFPPRFSGRQFPNYSSELNVNALELEDSALYLCASSLGQGVTDTQYFGPGTRLTVL.